Reported below is one TCR beta chain. The ends lost 2 bases at V and 5 bases at J; junction bases unmatched: 16. CDR3 size: 18 residues. Germline V gene data show CDR1 as LNHNV and CDR2 as YYDKDF (reference sequence). The sample belongs to a study of shared clonotypes between healthy human individuals. Only Caucasian adults living in Nashville, Tennessee served as donors. Sequencing was performed with immunoSEQ multiplex PCR; in TCRdb, only in-frame clones are kept and a portion is missing. The sample consists of about half a million clones, roughly 80% of them appearing once. This chain links TRBV15 with TRBJ1-2; 8 bases align to TRBD1. This clonotype was obtained from a middle-aged woman in good health. Some clones in this sample may be carry-over from other donors' samples. The sample was PBMCs. CDR3 DNA: TGTGCCACCAGCAGATCCCGACCGTCACAGGGGGGGATATATGGCTACACCTTC. Amino acid sequence: CATSRSRPSQGGIYGYTF.